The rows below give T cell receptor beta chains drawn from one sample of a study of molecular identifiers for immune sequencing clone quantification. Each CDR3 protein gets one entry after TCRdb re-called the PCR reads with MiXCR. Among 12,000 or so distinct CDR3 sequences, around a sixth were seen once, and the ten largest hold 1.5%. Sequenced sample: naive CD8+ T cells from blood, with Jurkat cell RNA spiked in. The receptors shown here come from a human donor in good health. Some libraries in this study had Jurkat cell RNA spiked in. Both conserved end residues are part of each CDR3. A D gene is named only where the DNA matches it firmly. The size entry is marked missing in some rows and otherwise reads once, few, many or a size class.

TGTGCCAGCAGCTTACGCCTAGCGTATGAGCAGTTCTTC CASSLRLAYEQFF - TRBV7-8 13 medium-sized TRBJ2-1
TGTGCCAGCAGTTTAAGAGGCGGGGGAGGGTACACAGATACGCAGTATTTT CASSLRGGGGYTDTQYF TRBD2 TRBV28 17 medium-sized TRBJ2-3
TGTGCCAGCACCTCTTGGGGGGGAGGCAATCAGCCCCAGCATTTT CASTSWGGGNQPQHF - TRBV7-8 15 many TRBJ1-5
TGTGCCAGCAAATCCGGGACAGGGGTTTCTGGGGCCAACGTCCTGACTTTC CASKSGTGVSGANVLTF - TRBV21-1 17 medium-sized TRBJ2-6
TGTGCCAGCATCGTCTTATCGGGGGAGTATTCAGATACGCAGTATTTT CASIVLSGEYSDTQYF - TRBV7-2 16 - TRBJ2-3
TGTGCCAGCAGCTTAGTGACTAGCGGGAGCTACGAGCAGTACTTC CASSLVTSGSYEQYF TRBD2 TRBV7-9 15 many TRBJ2-7
TGTGCCAGCCGCTCCCGACAAGGACTAAACTCAGATACGCAGTACTTT CASRSRQGLNSDTQYF - TRBV7-2 16 once TRBJ2-3
TGTGCCAGCAGTTACGGGGCAGGGGGCGACTATGGCTACACCTTC CASSYGAGGDYGYTF TRBD1 TRBV6-5 15 - TRBJ1-2
TGTGCCAGCAGCTTAGCGGACGGAACAGATACGCAGTATTTT CASSLADGTDTQYF - TRBV7-6 14 medium-sized TRBJ2-3
TGTGCCACCAGTTGGGGTAGCGGGACCTACAATGAGCAGTTCTTC CATSWGSGTYNEQFF TRBD2 TRBV24-1 15 medium-sized TRBJ2-1
TGTGCCAGCAGCTCGGACCCATCGCATCAGCCCCAGCATTTT CASSSDPSHQPQHF - TRBV7-9 14 - TRBJ1-5
TGCAGTGCTAGAGATCGGTCCTCCCTAGCGTCTATACAAGAGACCCGGTACTTC CSARDRSSLASIQETRYF - TRBV20-1 18 once TRBJ2-5
TGTGCCAGCAGTTACGTCAGGGGGCGACACACCGGGGAGCCGTTTTTT CASSYVRGRHTGEPFF TRBD1 TRBV7-9 16 - TRBJ2-2
TGTGCCAGCAGCTCAGGACAGGGGGCCTCCTACGAGCAGTACTTC CASSSGQGASYEQYF TRBD1 TRBV7-9 15 few TRBJ2-7
TGTGCCAGCAGCTTTGCCGACGGGGGGACTCCCAGAGACTACGAGCAGTACTTC CASSFADGGTPRDYEQYF TRBD2 TRBV7-2 18 medium-sized TRBJ2-7
TGTGCCAGCAGTCCTCCGGGGGCGGAAGCTGGAAACACCATATATTTT CASSPPGAEAGNTIYF - TRBV14 16 - TRBJ1-3
TGTGCCAGCAGCGCCACAAAGACAGGGGTAGACTATGGCTACACCTTC CASSATKTGVDYGYTF TRBD1 TRBV9 16 medium-sized TRBJ1-2
TGTGCCAGCACCGCCGGGGGGGCTGGCACTGAAGCTTTCTTT CASTAGGAGTEAFF - TRBV12-3/TRBV12-4 14 many TRBJ1-1
TGTGCCGGCAGGGCACACCCTTACGGGGGACCCAACACTGAAGCTTTCTTT CAGRAHPYGGPNTEAFF - TRBV12-3/TRBV12-4 17 once TRBJ1-1
TGTGCCAGCAGCCAGAATCCTAGCGGGAGGGCGGGGTACGCCCAGTACTTC CASSQNPSGRAGYAQYF TRBD2 TRBV4-2 17 medium-sized TRBJ2-5
TGCAGCGTCGAACTAGCGGGGGTTACTCGTGGTATTGAGCAGTTCTTC CSVELAGVTRGIEQFF TRBD2 TRBV29-1 16 medium-sized TRBJ2-1
TGTGCCAGCAGCTCGCTGGGACCAAGCTCCTACAATGAGCAGTTCTTC CASSSLGPSSYNEQFF - TRBV7-8 16 medium-sized TRBJ2-1
TGCAGTGCTGATACTACGGATAATGAGCAGTTCTTC CSADTTDNEQFF - TRBV20-1 12 - TRBJ2-1
TGTGCCAGCAGCGTAGAGGGACACGGAGCCTACGAGCAGTACTTC CASSVEGHGAYEQYF - TRBV9 15 few TRBJ2-7
TGTGCCAGCAGAACCATCTACAATGAGCAGTTCTTC CASRTIYNEQFF - TRBV7-9 12 medium-sized TRBJ2-1
TGTGCCAGCAGCCAACTGGGGGGATACAATCAGCCCCAGCATTTT CASSQLGGYNQPQHF - TRBV5-6 15 many TRBJ1-5
TGTGCCAGCAGCTTGACACCCAGGGGAGTCGATGAGCAGTTCTTC CASSLTPRGVDEQFF - TRBV5-6 15 many TRBJ2-1
TGCAGCGATGAAGATCTCCGGAACACCGAAGCTTTCTTT CSDEDLRNTEAFF - TRBV29-1 13 - TRBJ1-1
TGTGCCAGTAGTATGGGGGAGGCCAGGCTGGAGGTGGAGCAGTTCTTC CASSMGEARLEVEQFF - TRBV19 16 many TRBJ2-1
TGTGCCACCGGATTCTGGGTCAATGAGCAGTTCTTC CATGFWVNEQFF - TRBV28 12 - TRBJ2-1
TGCAGTGCTAGATTTCCGTTAGGGGCAGGGAAACACGAGCAGTACTTC CSARFPLGAGKHEQYF - TRBV20-1 16 medium-sized TRBJ2-7
TGTGCCAGCAGCTTATCGGGAGAAAACACTGAAGCTTTCTTT CASSLSGENTEAFF - TRBV11-3 14 many TRBJ1-1
TGTGCCAGTAGTACGACAGGGGGGACCCAGTACTTC CASSTTGGTQYF TRBD1 TRBV19 12 many TRBJ2-5
TGTGCCAGCAGCTGGACAGGGTGGGTGAACACTGAAGCTTTCTTT CASSWTGWVNTEAFF TRBD1 TRBV14 15 medium-sized TRBJ1-1
TGTGCCAGCAGTCCCAGTGCGGGGGGAAACACTGAAGCTTTCTTT CASSPSAGGNTEAFF - TRBV6-4 15 many TRBJ1-1
TGTGCCAGCAGCGGGACAGCCGCCTACGAGCAGTACTTC CASSGTAAYEQYF TRBD1 TRBV12-3/TRBV12-4 13 few TRBJ2-7
TGCGCCAGCAGCCAAGATCCTGGTGAGGGATACGAGCAGTACTTC CASSQDPGEGYEQYF - TRBV4-1 15 medium-sized TRBJ2-7
TGCGCCAGCAGTGAATATAGGGGAGGCAACTATGGCTACACCTTC CASSEYRGGNYGYTF - TRBV10-1 15 - TRBJ1-2
TGCGCCAGTGGGTATGACCCGGCCTACGAGCAGTACTTC CASGYDPAYEQYF - TRBV5-1 13 - TRBJ2-7
TGTGCCAGCTGGGGGAATCCCAAGGAGGCTTTCTTT CASWGNPKEAFF - TRBV25-1 12 many TRBJ1-1
TGCGCCAGTCGCTCTGGCTATAGCGGGAGCTTAGGGGAGCAGTACTTC CASRSGYSGSLGEQYF TRBD2 TRBV5-1 16 few TRBJ2-7
TGTGCCAGCAGCTTAGGGGATTATCGGGAGTACTTC CASSLGDYREYF - TRBV11-2 12 many TRBJ2-7
TGTGCCAGTAGCGACGGGACCATAGATAGCAATCAGCCCCAGCATTTT CASSDGTIDSNQPQHF - TRBV19 16 many TRBJ1-5
TGTGCCAGCGGCCAACAGGGGAGGGGTAACGAGCAGTACTTC CASGQQGRGNEQYF - TRBV11-2 14 many TRBJ2-7
TGCGCCAGCAGCCCGAACTTCCCCCAAGAGACCCAGTACTTC CASSPNFPQETQYF - TRBV4-1 14 medium-sized TRBJ2-5
TGTGCCAGTAGTGCTTGGACTGGCAATGAGCAGTTCTTC CASSAWTGNEQFF - TRBV19 13 many TRBJ2-1
TGTGCCAGCAGTTCCCCAAATTCACCCCTCCACTTT CASSSPNSPLHF - TRBV27 12 many TRBJ1-6
TGTGCCAGCAGCTCCGAGAATGAGCAGTTCTTC CASSSENEQFF - TRBV11-3 11 many TRBJ2-1
TGTGCCAGCAGTTTAGACAGGGTAACAGATACGCAGTATTTT CASSLDRVTDTQYF TRBD1 TRBV27 14 many TRBJ2-3
TGCAGCGTAGTTGATGGTTACAGGGGGCCGGACGAGCAGTACTTC CSVVDGYRGPDEQYF TRBD1 TRBV29-1 15 many TRBJ2-7
TGTGCCAGTAGTATAGATCTAATGACAGGGGGAGTTGGCTACACCTTC CASSIDLMTGGVGYTF TRBD1 TRBV19 16 many TRBJ1-2
TGCGCCAGTTCAGGGATTACCAACTACGAAGAGCAGTTCTTC CASSGITNYEEQFF - TRBV5-1 14 - TRBJ2-1
TGTGCCAGCAGCCAAGGCCTCCTCAGGGGCAGCAGCTCCTACGAGCAGTACTTC CASSQGLLRGSSSYEQYF - TRBV3-1 18 medium-sized TRBJ2-7
TGCAGTGCTAGATCTGGACAGGGGTTCATAGATACGCAGTATTTT CSARSGQGFIDTQYF TRBD1 TRBV20-1 15 - TRBJ2-3
TGTGCCAGCAGCTTGTATTCCACCGGGGAGCTGTTTTTT CASSLYSTGELFF - TRBV5-6 13 few TRBJ2-2